This T cell receptor beta chain was found in a study of blood T cell repertoires in COVID-19. Study as a whole: Italy, Spain and the United States were the sources of the convalescent and acute COVID-19 samples. T cells, B-cell-depleted T cells, or PBMCs supplied cDNA or gDNA.

In its sample, this clone was seen a few times. In the original workflow: Counts of nucleated cells, estimated from reference gene primer amplification, were obtained. Some clones are missing from TCRdb's copy, which holds only in-frame ones; the method was immunoSEQ multiplex PCR. That table is the source of V, J and clone size, and D and trimming were worked out from the DNA. The sample gives about 140,000 clones, roughly 80% of which show up once; 3% to 4.5% is in the top ten. CDR1 and CDR2 from the germline V gene are SGHTA and FQGNSA. The CDR3 is made up of 14 amino acids. Trimming pared 5 bases from V and 7 bases from J, leaving 15 bases between.

The clonotype was recovered from a man in his sixties or seventies who had recovered from COVID-19. V is TRBV7-2 and J is TRBJ2-1; D remains unclear. The sequenced sample consisted of peripheral blood. For the CDR3, the DNA is TGTGCCAGCAGCCAAGTCTTTACCCAGAATGAGCAGTTCTTC. This codes for CASSQVFTQNEQFF.